These T cell receptor beta chains were read from a single sample in a study of beta chain features in type 1 diabetes. Sequenced by immunoSEQ multiplex PCR; TCRdb stores in-frame clones only, minus some. Altogether over 150,000 clones are present, over 6% being singletons, with the ten largest covering roughly 0.5%. Sequenced input: central memory CD4+ T cells from blood. These TCRs come from a man in his late teens or twenties with type 1 diabetes. CDR3s include the opening cysteine and the closing phenylalanine or tryptophan. D genes are given only for firm matches. For some rows the clone size is stated as once, few or many, or as a class when expanded; others skip it.

v_gene,d_gene,abundance,j_gene,CDR3nt,CDR3aa
TRBV25-1,.,few,TRBJ2-5,TGTGCCAGCAGTGGTAGCGGTCAAGAGACCCAGTACTTC,CASSGSGQETQYF
TRBV5-1,.,few,TRBJ2-2,TGCGCCAGCAGCTTGGTCCTCCGGGGGGAGCTGTTTTTT,CASSLVLRGELFF
TRBV29-1,.,few,TRBJ1-2,TGCAGCGTTGATCCCCCGTATATGAACTATGGCTACACCTTC,CSVDPPYMNYGYTF
TRBV27,TRBD1,.,TRBJ2-5,TGTGCCAGCAGTTTAGAGAACAGGGGGCAGACCCAGTACTTC,CASSLENRGQTQYF
TRBV30,.,many,TRBJ2-1,TGTGCCTGGAGTGACCCATTCCCCAGCTCCTACAATGAGCAGTTCTTC,CAWSDPFPSSYNEQFF
TRBV7-2,TRBD2,few,TRBJ2-1,TGTGCCAGCAGCTACGTCTGGCGGGGGGACAATGAGCAGTTCTTC,CASSYVWRGDNEQFF
TRBV9,TRBD2,many,TRBJ2-1,TGTGCCAGCAGCGAGTCGGGACTAGCGGGTCTGGGGAAGCAGTTCTTC,CASSESGLAGLGKQFF
TRBV6-5,TRBD2,.,TRBJ2-6,TGTGCCAGCAGTTACTGGGGGGGTGGGGCCAACGTCCTGACTTTC,CASSYWGGGANVLTF
TRBV5-4,TRBD2,few,TRBJ2-1,TGTGCCAGCAGCGCCGCCACTAGCGGGATCTACAATGAGCAGTTCTTC,CASSAATSGIYNEQFF
TRBV25-1,TRBD2,few,TRBJ2-7,TGTGCCAGCAGTCCGGGGGGTAGCGGGAGTTACGAGCAGTACTTC,CASSPGGSGSYEQYF
TRBV18,TRBD1,few,TRBJ2-5,TGTGCCAGCTCACGATCGACAGGGGTTGAGACCCAGTACTTC,CASSRSTGVETQYF
TRBV11-2,.,.,TRBJ1-2,TGTGCCAGCAGCTCATCACAGGGAAACTATGGCTACACCTTC,CASSSSQGNYGYTF
TRBV5-4,.,few,TRBJ1-2,TGTGCCAGCATATCGGCCCAGCAGGGTTGGGATGGCTACACCTTC,CASISAQQGWDGYTF
TRBV15,.,few,TRBJ2-3,TGTGCCACCAGCAGAGAAATGAGACAGCCCACAGATACGCAGTATTTT,CATSREMRQPTDTQYF
TRBV9,.,few,TRBJ1-2,TGTGCCAGCAGCGTGGGGGGGGCTGGCTACACCTTC,CASSVGGAGYTF
TRBV4-1,.,.,TRBJ1-1,TGCGCCAGCAGCCAAGATCGCTTCCAACAGTTGGGAGGGAAGAACACTGAAGCTTTCTTT,CASSQDRFQQLGGKNTEAFF
TRBV28,.,few,TRBJ1-4,TGTGCCAGCAGACTGGGGGGGCCGGGTAATGAAAAACTGTTTTTT,CASRLGGPGNEKLFF
TRBV14,TRBD2,.,TRBJ2-7,TGTGCCAGCAGCCAAAGATTCGGTCTAGCGGGAGCTTTCGAGCAGTACTTC,CASSQRFGLAGAFEQYF
TRBV7-9,TRBD2,few,TRBJ2-1,TGTGCCAGCAGCTTACGGAGTAGCGGGCTTAGCTCCTACAATGAGCAGTTCTTC,CASSLRSSGLSSYNEQFF
TRBV18,.,.,TRBJ2-5,TGTGCCAGCTCACCACGTTCGGGGGGCGATGGGGGAGAGACCCAGTACTTC,CASSPRSGGDGGETQYF